These T cell receptor beta chains were read from a single sample in a study of T cell responses to AZD1222 COVID-19 vaccine. Method: immunoSEQ multiplex PCR; TCRdb's copy keeps in-frame clones and lacks some. This table has about 180,000 clones, 94% appearing once. The source was peripheral blood, collected 28 days after the second AZD1222 dose. These receptors were collected from an adult who received the AZD1222 COVID-19 vaccine. CDR3s include the opening cysteine and the closing phenylalanine or tryptophan. Each record gives: D gene, clone size, V gene, J gene, CDR3 protein, CDR3 DNA. A D gene is named only where the DNA matches it firmly. Part of the rows lack a size; the others show once, few, many or a class for expanded clones.

d_call: TRBD1
clone_size: NA
v_call: TRBV19
j_call: TRBJ2-6
cdr3_aa: CASNRPGTGSGANVLTF
cdr3_nt: TGTGCCAGTAACCGTCCCGGGACAGGGTCTGGGGCCAACGTCCTGACTTTC

d_call: NA
clone_size: NA
v_call: TRBV20-1
j_call: TRBJ2-5
cdr3_aa: CSASVSGIQETQYF
cdr3_nt: TGCAGTGCTAGTGTTAGCGGAATACAAGAGACCCAGTACTTC

d_call: NA
clone_size: NA
v_call: TRBV6-5
j_call: TRBJ2-5
cdr3_aa: CASFSTREQETQYF
cdr3_nt: TGTGCCAGCTTCAGTACCAGGGAGCAAGAGACCCAGTACTTC

d_call: NA
clone_size: NA
v_call: TRBV6-5
j_call: TRBJ1-1
cdr3_aa: CASRTASNTEAFF
cdr3_nt: TGTGCCAGCAGGACTGCCTCGAACACTGAAGCTTTCTTT

d_call: TRBD1
clone_size: NA
v_call: TRBV27
j_call: TRBJ2-7
cdr3_aa: CASSSGQGLDEQYF
cdr3_nt: TGTGCCAGCAGTTCGGGACAGGGGTTGGACGAGCAGTACTTC

d_call: TRBD1
clone_size: NA
v_call: TRBV19
j_call: TRBJ1-1
cdr3_aa: CASLGTETNTEAFF
cdr3_nt: TGTGCCAGTCTAGGGACAGAAACTAACACTGAAGCTTTCTTT

d_call: NA
clone_size: NA
v_call: TRBV27
j_call: TRBJ2-7
cdr3_aa: CASSLSRGSYEQYF
cdr3_nt: TGTGCCAGCAGTTTATCGCGGGGCTCCTACGAGCAGTACTTC

d_call: TRBD2
clone_size: NA
v_call: TRBV18
j_call: TRBJ2-1
cdr3_aa: CASSPAHLIGGGPNEQFF
cdr3_nt: TGTGCCAGCTCACCCGCGCATTTGATCGGGGGGGGTCCCAATGAGCAGTTCTTC

d_call: TRBD1
clone_size: NA
v_call: TRBV11-3
j_call: TRBJ2-2
cdr3_aa: CASSPAQGQDHTGELFF
cdr3_nt: TGTGCCAGCAGCCCAGCCCAGGGACAGGACCATACCGGGGAGCTGTTTTTT

d_call: TRBD1
clone_size: NA
v_call: TRBV5-1
j_call: TRBJ1-4
cdr3_aa: CASSLQGALEELFF
cdr3_nt: TGCGCCAGCAGCTTACAGGGGGCTCTTGAAGAACTGTTTTTT

d_call: TRBD1
clone_size: NA
v_call: TRBV11-2
j_call: TRBJ2-2
cdr3_aa: CASSLRTGIVTGELFF
cdr3_nt: TGTGCCAGCAGCCTACGGACAGGGATCGTTACCGGGGAGCTGTTTTTT

d_call: TRBD1
clone_size: NA
v_call: TRBV4-1
j_call: TRBJ1-2
cdr3_aa: CASSQEGGWGYTF
cdr3_nt: TGCGCCAGCAGCCAAGAAGGGGGCTGGGGCTACACCTTC

d_call: TRBD2
clone_size: NA
v_call: TRBV4-1
j_call: TRBJ2-7
cdr3_aa: CASSLGTSGTYEQYF
cdr3_nt: TGCGCCAGCAGCCTAGGGACTAGCGGGACCTACGAGCAGTACTTC

d_call: NA
clone_size: NA
v_call: TRBV20-1
j_call: TRBJ1-5
cdr3_aa: CSASGRDNQPQHF
cdr3_nt: TGCAGTGCTAGTGGTCGGGACAATCAGCCCCAGCATTTT

d_call: TRBD1
clone_size: NA
v_call: TRBV13
j_call: TRBJ1-1
cdr3_aa: CASGGAGGTEAFF
cdr3_nt: TGTGCCAGCGGCGGGGCAGGGGGCACTGAAGCTTTCTTT

d_call: NA
clone_size: once
v_call: TRBV5-1
j_call: TRBJ2-5
cdr3_aa: CASSLRRGETQYF
cdr3_nt: TGCGCCAGCAGCTTGAGACGGGGGGAGACCCAGTACTTC

d_call: NA
clone_size: NA
v_call: TRBV27
j_call: TRBJ2-7
cdr3_aa: CASSPQGGGAYEQYF
cdr3_nt: TGTGCCAGCAGTCCCCAAGGCGGCGGTGCCTACGAGCAGTACTTC

d_call: NA
clone_size: NA
v_call: TRBV6-1
j_call: TRBJ1-2
cdr3_aa: CASSEGSGRNYGYTF
cdr3_nt: TGTGCCAGCAGTGAAGGCTCCGGGAGGAACTATGGCTACACCTTC

d_call: NA
clone_size: NA
v_call: TRBV9
j_call: TRBJ1-1
cdr3_aa: CASSVSGGSLNTEAFF
cdr3_nt: TGTGCCAGCAGCGTCTCGGGGGGTTCCTTGAACACTGAAGCTTTCTTT

d_call: NA
clone_size: NA
v_call: TRBV7-2
j_call: TRBJ2-6
cdr3_aa: CASSSRRVLFRSGANVLTF
cdr3_nt: TGTGCCAGCAGCTCACGACGGGTTCTTTTTAGGTCTGGGGCCAACGTCCTGACTTTC

d_call: TRBD1
clone_size: once
v_call: TRBV18
j_call: TRBJ2-3
cdr3_aa: CASSSIRQGSSTDTQYF
cdr3_nt: TGTGCCAGCTCATCAATAAGACAGGGCTCTAGCACAGATACGCAGTATTTT

d_call: NA
clone_size: NA
v_call: TRBV10-3
j_call: TRBJ2-5
cdr3_aa: CAISPGASKETQYF
cdr3_nt: TGTGCCATCAGTCCGGGAGCTTCAAAAGAGACCCAGTACTTC

d_call: TRBD1
clone_size: NA
v_call: TRBV5-1
j_call: TRBJ2-7
cdr3_aa: CASSLGDRSAYEQYF
cdr3_nt: TGCGCCAGCAGCTTGGGGGACAGGTCAGCCTACGAGCAGTACTTC

d_call: NA
clone_size: NA
v_call: TRBV24-1
j_call: TRBJ1-1
cdr3_aa: CATSTNVGGSEAFF
cdr3_nt: TGTGCCACCAGTACCAACGTCGGGGGCTCTGAAGCTTTCTTT

d_call: NA
clone_size: NA
v_call: TRBV21-1
j_call: TRBJ1-2
cdr3_aa: CASSSPGQGHGYTF
cdr3_nt: TGTGCCAGCAGCTCGCCGGGACAGGGGCATGGCTACACCTTC